The sequence of this T cell receptor beta chain was determined in a study of blood T cell repertoires in COVID-19. The repertoire was sequenced with immunoSEQ multiplex PCR; TCRdb's copy has only in-frame clones and lacks some. This sample has roughly 69,000 clones, with just over 85% found just once. Trimming took 7 bases from V and 6 from J; bases not matched to a gene: 1. CDR3 size: 12 residues. Germline V gene lookup returns CDR1 MNHEY and CDR2 SMNVEV (reference sequence). The sequence came from a human donor in a cohort sampled during active COVID-19. This rearrangement joins TRBV27 to TRBJ1-4; 8 nucleotides match TRBD1. The source material was peripheral blood. CDR3 loop: CASKTGDEKLFF. As DNA, the CDR3 is TGTGCCAGCAAGACAGGGGATGAAAAACTGTTTTTT.